The source of this TCR beta chain is a study of CD8 T cells in ankylosing spondylitis. With regard to this clonotype: Its specificity is not known.

The V segment lost 2 bases and the J segment 2 bases; nucleotides outside the gene matches: 7. CDR1 MGHRA and CDR2 YSYEKL come from the germline V gene. This CDR3 comprises 17 residues. Quantitative 5'-RACE with molecular barcodes generated TCR beta libraries. TCRdb re-derived calls from the 5' RACE reads in MiXCR, one entry per CDR3 protein. The sample includes more than 600,000 distinct CDR3 sequences, about 20% seen only once; the top ten take around a fifth. Overall study results and limits: Ankylosing spondylitis blood appeared to carry a characteristic TCR beta motif of roughly 8 highly homologous variants. Disease-linked clones were CD8+ and relatively rare in peripheral blood.

The V and J genes are TRBV4-1 and TRBJ2-3; 10 bases are a match to TRBD2. Sequenced: blood, either unsorted or a sorted T cell fraction (not recorded which). The receptor was derived from a male donor with ankylosing spondylitis. The CDR3 nucleotides read TGCGCCAGCAGCCAAACCGTAGCGGGGGGCAACACAGATACGCAGTATTTT. Residues: CASSQTVAGGNTDTQYF.